This T cell receptor (beta chain) is drawn from a study of OX40 agonist ivuxolimab in advanced cancers. For the wider study: Ivuxolimab, which targeted the costimulatory receptor OX40 (CD134), was an agonistic, fully human IgG2 monoclonal antibody. The monotherapy dose-escalation portion (N of about 50 patients) of the phase I ivuxolimab trial is reported in the paper. Intravenous ivuxolimab was administered to patients every 2 weeks at six dose levels: 0.01, 0.1, 0.3, 1.5, 3 and 10 mg/kg. Peripheral TCRbeta sequencing was intended to test whether TCR sequence diversity was altered and clonal T-cell expansion was caused by ivuxolimab. Prior anti-PD-1, anti-PD-L1 or anti-CTLA-4 therapy was permitted, and checkpoint inhibitors had been received by 30% to 40% of dose-escalation patients. Among the 52 dose-escalation patients, roughly 20 had hepatocellular carcinoma, roughly 15 melanoma, 9 renal cell carcinoma and 9 head and neck cancer. Partial responses occurred in three dose-escalation patients: two with cutaneous melanoma and one with hepatocellular carcinoma. In the dose-escalation cohort, approximately 82% of patients were male, and the mean age was approximately 60 years, with a range of 23 to 79.

Patients with autoimmune disease history or receiving systemic immunosuppression were excluded from the trial. Peripheral blood for TCR sequencing was collected from all dose cohorts at baseline, on cycle 4 day 1, and on cycle 7 day 1. The samples were taken from a phase I, first-in-human, multicenter, open-label dose-escalation trial of ivuxolimab. Adults with locally advanced or metastatic melanoma, renal cell carcinoma, hepatocellular carcinoma or head and neck squamous cell carcinoma were enrolled in the trial. Before TCR sequencing, CD4+ T cells and CD8+ T cells were sorted from peripheral blood as separate populations. A remark on this clone: It has no known antigen specificity. Base qualities are not provided; no much larger clone lies one nucleotide away. This specimen includes other DNA sequences encoding the same CDR3.

Including cysteine and phenylalanine, the CDR3 has 14 amino acids. Of all the DNA, just the CDR3 is kept, 42 bases in frame from base 1. Broad study findings and their caveats: Low levels of normalized T-cell clonal expansion were also seen in some patients who did not respond. In the 0.1-3.0 mg/kg groups, partial responders had among the lowest normalized peripheral clonal expansion, particularly in CD8+ T cells. After ivuxolimab, CD8+ T cells had more expanded clones than CD4+ T cells on average. At doses of 0.1 to 3.0 mg/kg, clonal expansion of both CD4+ and CD8+ T cells in blood was seen between baseline and week 6. Antigen specificity was not determined for the clonally expanded peripheral T cells.

For sequencing of the TCRbeta CDR3 region, genomic DNA was extracted from the sorted cells. TCRbeta CDR3 regions were sequenced using the immunoSEQ Assay. TCRdb mirrors the immuneACCESS table, restricted to in-frame sequences. Some clones are absent from its copies; in checked studies, under half trace to an unresolved V gene, and the reason for the others is unknown. A total of about 14,000 clones appear in this sample, around two thirds of them only once. The top ten clonotypes cover around 40% of the sample. The chain links TRBV21-1 with TRBJ2-7; TRBD1 reflects the table's D call only, with no check against the DNA. TRBV21-1 represents a pseudogene. This material consisted of CD4+ or CD8+ T cells sorted from blood, taken in a trial of the OX40 agonist ivuxolimab. This receptor was identified in an adult with an advanced solid tumor such as melanoma, head and neck, liver or kidney cancer. The bases read TGTGCCAGCAGCAAGGGCCATCCAGGTCCTCAGCAGTACTTC. This encodes CASSKGHPGPQQYF.